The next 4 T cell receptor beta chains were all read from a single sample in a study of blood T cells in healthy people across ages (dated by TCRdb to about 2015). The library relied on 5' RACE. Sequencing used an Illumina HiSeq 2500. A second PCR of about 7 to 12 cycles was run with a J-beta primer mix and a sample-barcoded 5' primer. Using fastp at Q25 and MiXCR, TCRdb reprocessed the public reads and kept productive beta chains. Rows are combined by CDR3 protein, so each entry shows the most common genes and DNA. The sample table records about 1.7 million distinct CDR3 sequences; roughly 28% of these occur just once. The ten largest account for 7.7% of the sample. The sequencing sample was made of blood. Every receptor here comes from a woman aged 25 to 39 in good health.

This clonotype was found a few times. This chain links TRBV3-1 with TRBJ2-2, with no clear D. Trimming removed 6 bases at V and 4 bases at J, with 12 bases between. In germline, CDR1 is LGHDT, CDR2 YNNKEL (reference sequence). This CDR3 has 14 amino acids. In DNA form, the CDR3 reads TGTGCCAGCAGTCCAGCTTATTCCACCGGGGAGCTGTTTTTT. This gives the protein CASSPAYSTGELFF.

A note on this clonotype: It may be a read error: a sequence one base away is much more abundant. The CDR3 region is CSARDLDSQETQYF. The CDR3 nucleotides read TGCAGTGCTAGAGATCTGGACAGCCAAGAGACCCAGTACTTC. V is TRBV20-1 and J is TRBJ2-5, with D possibly matching TRBD1 (6 bases). The V end lost 0 bases, the J end lost 1 base, and 9 bases lay between the germline ends. This CDR3 is 14 amino acids long. CDR1 DFQATT and CDR2 SNEGSKA come from the germline V gene (reference sequence).

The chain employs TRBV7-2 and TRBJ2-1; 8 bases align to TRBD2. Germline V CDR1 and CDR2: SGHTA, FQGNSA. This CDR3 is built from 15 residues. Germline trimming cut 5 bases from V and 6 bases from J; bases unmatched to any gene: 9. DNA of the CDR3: TGTGCCAGCAGCCGAGCGGGGGACGGCTGCAATGAGCAGTTCTTC. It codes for CASSRAGDGCNEQFF. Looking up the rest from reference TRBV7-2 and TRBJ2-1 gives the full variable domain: GAGVSQSPSNKVTEKGKDVELRCDPISGHTALYWYRQSLGQGLEFLIYFQGNSAPDKSGLPSDRFSAERTGGSVSTLTIQRTQQEDSAVYLCASSRAGDGCNEQFFGPGTRLTVL.

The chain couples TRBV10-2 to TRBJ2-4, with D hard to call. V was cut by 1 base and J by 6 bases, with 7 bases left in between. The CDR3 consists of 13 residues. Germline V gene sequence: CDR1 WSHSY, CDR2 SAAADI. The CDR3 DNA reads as TGCGCCAGCAGTGAGTTCCAAGCAAACATTCAGTACTTC. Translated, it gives CASSEFQANIQYF.